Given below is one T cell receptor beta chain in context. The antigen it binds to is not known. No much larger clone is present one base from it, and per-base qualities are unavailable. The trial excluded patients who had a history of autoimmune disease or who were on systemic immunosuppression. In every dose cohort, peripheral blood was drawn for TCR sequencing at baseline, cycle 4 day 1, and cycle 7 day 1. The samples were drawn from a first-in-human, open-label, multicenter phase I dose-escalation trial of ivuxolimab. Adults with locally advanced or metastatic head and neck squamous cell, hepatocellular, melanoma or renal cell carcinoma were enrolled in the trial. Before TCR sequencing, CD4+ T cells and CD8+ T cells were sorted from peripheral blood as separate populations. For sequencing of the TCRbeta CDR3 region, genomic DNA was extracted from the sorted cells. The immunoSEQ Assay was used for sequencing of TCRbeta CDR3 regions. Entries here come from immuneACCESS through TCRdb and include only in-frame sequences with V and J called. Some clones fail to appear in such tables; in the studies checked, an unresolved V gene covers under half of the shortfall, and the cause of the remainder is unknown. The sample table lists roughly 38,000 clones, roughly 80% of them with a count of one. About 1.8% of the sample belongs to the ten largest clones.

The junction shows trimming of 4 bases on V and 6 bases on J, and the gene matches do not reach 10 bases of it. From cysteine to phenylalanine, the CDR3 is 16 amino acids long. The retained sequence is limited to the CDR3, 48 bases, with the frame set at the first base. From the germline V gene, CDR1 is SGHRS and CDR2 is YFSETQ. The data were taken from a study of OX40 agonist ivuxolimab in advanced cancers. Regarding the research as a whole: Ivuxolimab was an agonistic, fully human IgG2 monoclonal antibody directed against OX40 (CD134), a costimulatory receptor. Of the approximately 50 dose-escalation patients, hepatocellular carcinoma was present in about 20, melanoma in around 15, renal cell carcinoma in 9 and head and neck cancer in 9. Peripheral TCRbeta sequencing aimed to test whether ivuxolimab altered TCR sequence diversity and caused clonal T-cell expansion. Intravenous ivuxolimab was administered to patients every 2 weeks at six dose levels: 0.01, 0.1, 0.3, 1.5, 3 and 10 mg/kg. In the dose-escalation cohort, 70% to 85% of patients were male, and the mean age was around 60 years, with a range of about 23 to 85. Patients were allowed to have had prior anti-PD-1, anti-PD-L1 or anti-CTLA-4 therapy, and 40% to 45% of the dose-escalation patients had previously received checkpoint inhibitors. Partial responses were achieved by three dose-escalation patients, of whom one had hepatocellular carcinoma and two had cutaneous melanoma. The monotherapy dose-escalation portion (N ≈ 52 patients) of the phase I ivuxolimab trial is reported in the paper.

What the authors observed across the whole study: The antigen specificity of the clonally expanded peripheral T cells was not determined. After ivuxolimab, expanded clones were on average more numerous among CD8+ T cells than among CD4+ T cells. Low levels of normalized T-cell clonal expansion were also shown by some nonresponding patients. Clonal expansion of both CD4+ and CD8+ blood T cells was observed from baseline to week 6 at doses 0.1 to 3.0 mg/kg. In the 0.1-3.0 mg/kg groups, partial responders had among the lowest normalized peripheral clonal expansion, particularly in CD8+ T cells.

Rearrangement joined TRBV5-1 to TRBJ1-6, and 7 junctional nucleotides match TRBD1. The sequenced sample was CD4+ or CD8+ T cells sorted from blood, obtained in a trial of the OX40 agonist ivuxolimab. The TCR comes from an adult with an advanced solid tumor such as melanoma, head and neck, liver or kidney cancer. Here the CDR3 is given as CASSPGTARVNSPLHF. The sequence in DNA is TGCGCCAGCAGCCCCGGGACAGCCAGAGTTAATTCACCCCTCCACTTT.